This T cell receptor beta chain is drawn from a study of blood T cell repertoires in COVID-19 (dated by TCRdb to 2019 to 2021). About the investigation overall: The collaborator samples originated in the United States, Italy and Spain and spanned the acute and convalescent phases of COVID-19. The material from the prospective study consisted of cDNA or gDNA derived from T cells, B-cell-depleted T cells, or PBMCs. Subjects who had been exposed to COVID-19, were actively infected with it, or had recovered from it provided the deeply sampled blood TCRbeta repertoires that made up the dataset. The repertoires were released in a freely available public database intended as a resource for research on the immune response to SARS-CoV-2. The samples were drawn from the first 160 participants of the ongoing ImmuneRACE study and from 1,254 subjects provided by 6 global collaborators. A de-identified subject ID, COVID-19 status, age in years and sex were almost always included in the sample metadata. HLA class I and class II types, where available, came from metadata supplied by the sample provider rather than from assay-based typing. Study-wide findings and limitations: The amount of clinical and demographic metadata varied by source and participant and was provided uncurated.

Participants in the prospective study were aged roughly 18 to 100 years, lived in about two dozen United States geographic areas, and enrolled through a virtual design. To assign participants to cohorts, the prospective study relied on clinical history that participants themselves reported in a screening survey and a study questionnaire. Mobile phlebotomists in the prospective study collected whole blood, serum and a nasopharyngeal or oropharyngeal swab from every participant. Over a roughly 2-month period, participants in the prospective study had the option of providing additional blood draws and questionnaires. Before DNA extraction, blood samples from the prospective study were shipped at room temperature or frozen. Notes on this clone: It has no known antigen specificity. No much larger clone exists at a distance of one base, and base qualities are not known.

Measured from the cysteine to the phenylalanine, the CDR3 is 17 residues long. This entry keeps only the CDR3 DNA: 51 bases, framed from base 1. V is cut by 1 base and J by 0 bases, and the space between the germline ends is 13 bases. From the germline V gene, CDR1 is MGHRA and CDR2 is YSYEKL. TCRbeta CDR3 regions were amplified from genomic DNA using the immunoSEQ Assay, a bias-controlled multiplex PCR. Per the original workflow: The number of nucleated cells in each sample was estimated from the amplification of reference gene primers within the assay. Sequence reads were collapsed and filtered to measure the absolute abundance of every unique TCRbeta CDR3 rearrangement. For each sample, productive Simpson clonality was calculated as the square root of Simpson's diversity index across productive rearrangements. TCRdb obtained this table from immuneACCESS and retained in-frame rearrangements with V and J assigned. These tables miss some clones; where compared with another copy, unresolved V genes account for less than half of the shortfall, and the remainder is unexplained. From that table come the V and J calls and clone size; the DNA was used to work out D and trimming. Across this sample there are roughly 430,000 clones, with roughly 88% seen only once. The ten largest clonotypes hold roughly 1.9% of the sample.

This receptor was identified in a woman aged 35 to 49 with acute COVID-19. The sample taken for sequencing was PBMCs or T cells enriched from blood (not recorded which). The V gene is TRBV4-1 and the J gene is TRBJ1-3; the D gene cannot be named for sure. The DNA sequence is TGCGCCAGCAGCCAAGTATCGGGATTCTTCTCTGGAAACACCATATATTTT. Translation gives CASSQVSGFFSGNTIYF.